This entry describes one T cell receptor beta chain. Its antigen is still unknown. The record originates from a study of molecular identifiers for immune sequencing clone quantification. Study-level background: Replicate runs used RNA from roughly 21,000 or 96,000 naive CD8 cells, which was split five ways into aliquots, and four of those aliquots were then sequenced. Study outcomes and limitations: Clones that exceeded 20 RNA copies held over 99% of effector molecules, yet under 1% in naive cells.

TCRdb independently ran MiXCR on the PCR reads; one entry per CDR3 protein. The repertoire consists of a few hundred thousand distinct CDR3 sequences, with about 21% occurring once and the leading ten covering around 0.84%. J was trimmed by 1 base and V by 4 bases; bases with no gene match: 5. The germline gives CDR1 SQVTM, CDR2 ANQGSEA. This CDR3 has 14 residues. Input material: naive CD8+ T cells from blood, with Jurkat cell RNA spiked in. The sample's subset: FACS-sorted CD8+CD4-CCR7+CD45RA+ naive T cells. The rearrangement links TRBV29-1 to TRBJ1-1; 8 nucleotides match TRBD1. The TCR sequence derives from a human donor in good health. Some libraries in this study had Jurkat cell RNA spiked in. The DNA for the CDR3 is TGCAGCGTTGGGGGGACAGGTGGGAACACTGAAGCTTTCTTT. This encodes CSVGGTGGNTEAFF.